The rows below give T cell receptor beta chains drawn from one sample of a study of T cell repertoires in ileal Crohn's disease. TCRdb's table, derived via immunoSEQ multiplex PCR, lists solely in-frame clones and lacks some. The sample has roughly 15,000 clones, roughly 76% seen once. The source material was ileal tissue. Source of these receptors: an adult with Crohn's disease. CDR3s include the opening cysteine and the closing phenylalanine or tryptophan. The D gene is left open where the match is weak. The size entry is marked missing in some rows and otherwise reads once, few, many or a size class.

abundance: NA; v_gene: TRBV5-1; d_gene: TRBD1; j_gene: TRBJ2-1; CDR3nt: TGCGCCAGCAGCTTGAACCCGGACAGGGTAAACAATGAGCAGTTCTTC; CDR3aa: CASSLNPDRVNNEQFF
abundance: medium-sized; v_gene: TRBV10-1; d_gene: NA; j_gene: TRBJ1-2; CDR3nt: TGCGCCAGCAGTGAGTCAGCGGCCAGTCTCACCTTC; CDR3aa: CASSESAASLTF
abundance: NA; v_gene: TRBV7-3; d_gene: NA; j_gene: TRBJ2-3; CDR3nt: TGTGCCAGCAGCTTAGGAGGAGGAATAGATACGCAGTATTTT; CDR3aa: CASSLGGGIDTQYF
abundance: NA; v_gene: TRBV9; d_gene: TRBD1; j_gene: TRBJ2-3; CDR3nt: TGTGCCAGCAGCACGACAGGGGTTGGCACAGATACGCAGTATTTT; CDR3aa: CASSTTGVGTDTQYF
abundance: NA; v_gene: TRBV4-1; d_gene: TRBD1; j_gene: TRBJ1-3; CDR3nt: TGCGCCAGCAGCCAAGCCCAAACAGGGGTTGGAAACACCATATATTTT; CDR3aa: CASSQAQTGVGNTIYF
abundance: NA; v_gene: TRBV5-1; d_gene: NA; j_gene: TRBJ2-5; CDR3nt: TGCGCCAGCAGCCGGTGGGGGGATGGTCAAGAGACCCAGTACTTC; CDR3aa: CASSRWGDGQETQYF
abundance: medium-sized; v_gene: TRBV28; d_gene: NA; j_gene: TRBJ2-7; CDR3nt: TGTGCCAGCACGGGGGCCGGGGTTGGCGGGTACGAGCAGTACTTC; CDR3aa: CASTGAGVGGYEQYF
abundance: once; v_gene: TRBV7-4; d_gene: NA; j_gene: TRBJ1-1; CDR3nt: TGTGCCAGCAGCCGTCATCTGGACAGTAATACGATGAACACTGAAGCTTTCTTT; CDR3aa: CASSRHLDSNTMNTEAFF
abundance: NA; v_gene: TRBV12-5; d_gene: NA; j_gene: TRBJ2-3; CDR3nt: TGTGCTAGTGGTTTGGGGGGTGGCGGGTCCACAGATACGCAGTATTTT; CDR3aa: CASGLGGGGSTDTQYF
abundance: NA; v_gene: TRBV5-6; d_gene: TRBD1; j_gene: TRBJ2-5; CDR3nt: TGTGCCAGCAGCTTCAACAGGGGCGGTGGGGAGACCCAGTACTTC; CDR3aa: CASSFNRGGGETQYF
abundance: NA; v_gene: TRBV5-1; d_gene: TRBD1; j_gene: TRBJ2-7; CDR3nt: TGCGCCAGCAGCCCGGACAGGGCGGCATACGAGCAGTACTTC; CDR3aa: CASSPDRAAYEQYF
abundance: NA; v_gene: TRBV11-2; d_gene: TRBD2; j_gene: TRBJ2-7; CDR3nt: TGTGCCAGCAGCTCCCCGCGGGGGGAACGCGAGCAGTACTTC; CDR3aa: CASSSPRGEREQYF
abundance: NA; v_gene: TRBV19; d_gene: TRBD1; j_gene: TRBJ2-1; CDR3nt: TGTGCCAGGGGACAGGGAGAAGCGTCCTACAATGAGCAGTTCTTC; CDR3aa: CARGQGEASYNEQFF
abundance: NA; v_gene: TRBV28; d_gene: NA; j_gene: TRBJ1-2; CDR3nt: TGTGCCAGCAGTTTATCGTGGGATGTCAGGGAGAGCGGCTACACCTTC; CDR3aa: CASSLSWDVRESGYTF
abundance: once; v_gene: TRBV25-1; d_gene: TRBD1; j_gene: TRBJ1-1; CDR3nt: TGTGCCAGCAGTGTCACAGGGGTCGCTTTCTTT; CDR3aa: CASSVTGVAFF
abundance: NA; v_gene: TRBV4-3; d_gene: NA; j_gene: TRBJ1-1; CDR3nt: TGCGCCAGCAGCCGGGCGGCTCCGAACACTGAAGCTTTCTTT; CDR3aa: CASSRAAPNTEAFF
abundance: NA; v_gene: TRBV7-2; d_gene: NA; j_gene: TRBJ1-1; CDR3nt: TGTGCCAGCAGCTTAGGCAATCATGAAGCTTTCTTT; CDR3aa: CASSLGNHEAFF
abundance: NA; v_gene: TRBV18; d_gene: NA; j_gene: TRBJ2-5; CDR3nt: TGTGCCAGCTCACCAAGCCAAGAGACCCAGTACTTC; CDR3aa: CASSPSQETQYF
abundance: NA; v_gene: TRBV5-6; d_gene: NA; j_gene: TRBJ1-1; CDR3nt: TGTGCCACGCAACCAGGGACGGGGATGACTGAAGCTTTCTTT; CDR3aa: CATQPGTGMTEAFF
abundance: NA; v_gene: TRBV6-4; d_gene: NA; j_gene: TRBJ2-2; CDR3nt: TGTGCCAGCCGACAGGAACTGAACACCGGGGAGCTGTTTTTT; CDR3aa: CASRQELNTGELFF
abundance: NA; v_gene: TRBV27; d_gene: NA; j_gene: TRBJ2-7; CDR3nt: TGTGCCAGCAGTCCATCCAGGGTCCACGAGCAGTACTTC; CDR3aa: CASSPSRVHEQYF
abundance: NA; v_gene: TRBV28; d_gene: NA; j_gene: TRBJ2-3; CDR3nt: TGTGCCAGCAGCTCCACCCTTAGGGCAGATACGCAGTATTTT; CDR3aa: CASSSTLRADTQYF
abundance: once; v_gene: TRBV29-1; d_gene: TRBD1; j_gene: TRBJ2-7; CDR3nt: TGCAGCGTATCCGGACAGGGGTTCGGCTACGAGCAGTACTTC; CDR3aa: CSVSGQGFGYEQYF
abundance: NA; v_gene: TRBV2; d_gene: TRBD1; j_gene: TRBJ1-5; CDR3nt: TGTGCCAGCAGTGAAGGGACAGGGCATCAGCCCCAGCATTTT; CDR3aa: CASSEGTGHQPQHF
abundance: NA; v_gene: TRBV5-1; d_gene: TRBD2; j_gene: TRBJ2-2; CDR3nt: TGCGCCAGCAGCTCGGGACTAGCGGGGGGAGGAAGTACCGGGGAGCTGTTTTTT; CDR3aa: CASSSGLAGGGSTGELFF
abundance: few; v_gene: TRBV28; d_gene: TRBD2; j_gene: TRBJ2-7; CDR3nt: TGTGCCAGCAGCTTAGCGGGAGCCAGCGTAAAGCAGTACTTC; CDR3aa: CASSLAGASVKQYF
abundance: NA; v_gene: TRBV28; d_gene: TRBD1; j_gene: TRBJ2-1; CDR3nt: TGTGCCAGCATCGACGGACAGGGGGCGCCCCCCACTTACAATGAGCAGTTCTTC; CDR3aa: CASIDGQGAPPTYNEQFF
abundance: NA; v_gene: TRBV28; d_gene: TRBD1; j_gene: TRBJ1-2; CDR3nt: TGTGCCACCTTTGGGGGACAGGGCTATGGCTACACCTTC; CDR3aa: CATFGGQGYGYTF
abundance: NA; v_gene: TRBV19; d_gene: NA; j_gene: TRBJ2-1; CDR3nt: TGTGCCAGTAGTCCCCGGGGTGGGGCCTACAATGAGCAGTTCTTC; CDR3aa: CASSPRGGAYNEQFF
abundance: once; v_gene: TRBV7-7; d_gene: TRBD2; j_gene: TRBJ2-1; CDR3nt: TGTGCCAGCAGCTTGAGCGGGGGGGGCTACAATGAGCAGTTCTTC; CDR3aa: CASSLSGGGYNEQFF
abundance: NA; v_gene: TRBV6-5; d_gene: NA; j_gene: TRBJ1-1; CDR3nt: TGTGCCAGCAGTTACGACAGCCCCTCGAAGGCTTTCTTT; CDR3aa: CASSYDSPSKAFF
abundance: NA; v_gene: TRBV5-5; d_gene: NA; j_gene: TRBJ2-7; CDR3nt: TGTGCCAGCAGCTTGGATCCGGGATCCGAGCAGTACTTC; CDR3aa: CASSLDPGSEQYF